This TCR beta chain was recovered during a study of a mutant IDH1 vaccine in newly diagnosed glioma (dated by TCRdb to about 2021). Some background on the complete study: Patients received eight vaccinations in weeks 1, 3, 5, 7, 11, 15, 19 and 23, corresponding to visits V03 through V10. Vaccination began 4-6 weeks after radiotherapy alone, or alongside temozolomide cycles in the chemotherapy-containing groups. Before enrollment, patients had received standard therapy of radiotherapy alone, temozolomide alone, or radiochemotherapy with temozolomide; most received the combination. Peripheral blood was drawn at six visits: V03 (baseline), V05, V07, V10, V12 and V13. Of the approximately 30 treated patients, approximately 62% were male and around 40% were female, and the mean age was approximately 39 years. Longitudinal TCRB deep sequencing was performed for approximately 24 treated patients wherever samples were available for exploratory analyses.

The junction shows trimming of 4 bases on V and 6 bases on J, and the gene matches do not reach 12 bases of it. Taken from cysteine to phenylalanine, the CDR3 has 15 residues. The CDR3 DNA has 45 bases and is translated from base 1. The germline V gene sets CDR1 to SGDLS and CDR2 to YYNGEE. According to the study, the label for this sample's time point signals: week 5, during vaccination. Each vaccine dose was 300 ug of a 20-mer mutant IDH1 peptide in Montanide, given subcutaneously with topical imiquimod. The donors had newly diagnosed IDH1-mutant astrocytomas of WHO grade 3 or 4 that showed loss of nuclear ATRX. The samples were drawn from NOA16, a multicentre, single-arm, open-label phase I trial in Germany that tested a mutant IDH1 peptide vaccine in humans for the first time. Genomic DNA for TCRB sequencing was extracted from EDTA blood using the DNeasy Blood and Tissue Kit. On the study overall, not on this receptor specifically: The authors noted that analyses of patient blood samples could not be reproduced because of sample limitations. Pseudoprogression appeared unrelated to alterations in the top peripheral T cell clonotypes detected by TCRB sequencing. Selection of PBMC samples for TCRB deep sequencing was based on availability. Across multiple MHC alleles, vaccine-induced immune responses were seen in approximately 93% of patients.

Library creation used the immunoSEQ multiplex PCR assay. Following the manufacturer's protocol, the hsTCRB Kit was used to amplify rearranged TCR beta chain sequences. TCRB libraries were sequenced on an Illumina MiSeq. As for the authors' bioinformatics: Demultiplexing, trimming and gene mapping were performed with the kit vendor's proprietary platform. TCRdb mirrors the immuneACCESS table, restricted to in-frame sequences. Some clones are absent from its copies; in checked studies, under half trace to an unresolved V gene, and the reason for the others is unknown. V and J calls and clone size are copied from that table; D and trimming were computed from the DNA. The sample table shows some 42,000 clones, and approximately 85% are seen once. The ten biggest clones cover over 1.5% of the sample. As to this clone: What this receptor recognizes is not known. No qualities accompany the bases; no much larger clone lies one base away.

The material sequenced was PBMCs, taken from a glioma patient whose treatment included an IDH1 peptide vaccine. The chain is assembled from TRBV9 and TRBJ2-5, and 7 bases in between align with TRBD2. The sequence derives from a man aged 40-49 years with glioma. The CDR3 amino acid sequence is: CASSPPGGSGQTQYF. The bases read TGTGCCAGCAGCCCCCCCGGGGGGTCGGGACAGACCCAGTACTTC.